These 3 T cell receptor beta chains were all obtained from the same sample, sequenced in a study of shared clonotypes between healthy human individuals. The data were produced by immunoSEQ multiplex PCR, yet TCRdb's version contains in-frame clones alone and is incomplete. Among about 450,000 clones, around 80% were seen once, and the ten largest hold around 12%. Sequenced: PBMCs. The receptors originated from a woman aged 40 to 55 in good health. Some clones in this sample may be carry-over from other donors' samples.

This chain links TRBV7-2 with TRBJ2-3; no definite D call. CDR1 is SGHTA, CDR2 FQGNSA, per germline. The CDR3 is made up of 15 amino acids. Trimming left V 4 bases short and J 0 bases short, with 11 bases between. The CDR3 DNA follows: TGTGCCAGCAGCTACTTTCGGGCCAGCACAGATACGCAGTATTTT. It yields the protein CASSYFRASTDTQYF.

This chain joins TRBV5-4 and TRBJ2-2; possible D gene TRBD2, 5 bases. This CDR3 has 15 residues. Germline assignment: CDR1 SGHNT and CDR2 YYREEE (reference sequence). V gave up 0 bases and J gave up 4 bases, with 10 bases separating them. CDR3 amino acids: CASSLETGSTGELFF. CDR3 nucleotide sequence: TGTGCCAGCAGCTTGGAAACGGGAAGCACCGGGGAGCTGTTTTTT.

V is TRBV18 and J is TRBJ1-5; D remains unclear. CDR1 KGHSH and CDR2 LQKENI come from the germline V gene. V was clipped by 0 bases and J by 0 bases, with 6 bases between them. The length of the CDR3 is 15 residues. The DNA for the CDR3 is TGTGCCAGCTCACCACCGTCAGATAGCAATCAGCCCCAGCATTTT. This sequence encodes CASSPPSDSNQPQHF.